This TCR beta chain derives from a study of regulatory T cells in long-lasting Graves disease. Germline V gene data show CDR1 as SEHNR and CDR2 as FQNEAQ (reference sequence). Trimming took off 6 bases at V and 3 bases at J, with 14 bases between the two ends. This CDR3 has 14 residues. Regarding time point: persistent/refractory GD, antithyroid drugs over 5 years with positive TRAb. There was RNA extracted from PBMCs, and the TCR library was made from it. This clonotype appeared a few times. Investigators prepared the TCR beta libraries by applying iRepertoire HTBI primers and Arm-PCR of CDR3 regions. TCRdb reprocessed the multiplex PCR reads with MiXCR, giving one entry per CDR3 protein. Of fewer than 400,000 distinct CDR3 sequences in the sample, about 19% were seen once.

The chain is built from TRBV7-9 and TRBJ2-5; D is possibly TRBD2 (6 bases). This specimen consisted of peripheral blood mononuclear cells (PBMCs), obtained when the disease was refractory, from a patient treated with antithyroid drugs. The sequence was collected from a female donor with Graves disease. CDR3 coding DNA: TGTGCCAGCAGGACTAGTGGATCAGAAGAGACCCAGTACTTC. Its translation is CASRTSGSEETQYF.